One sample yielded the 32 T cell receptor beta chains listed below, sequenced in a study of early T cells in non-severe SARS-CoV-2 infection. TCRdb re-called the 5' RACE reads with MiXCR, one entry per CDR3 protein. This table has about 83,000 distinct CDR3 sequences, about 9.4% appearing once. The source was whole blood, collected at baseline. The source is an adult who was a healthcare worker with PCR-confirmed SARS-CoV-2 infection or an uninfected control (not recorded which).

This clonotype has a count of ten or more. The V gene is TRBV28, the J gene TRBJ1-2; D remains ambiguous. Germline V gene sequence: CDR1 MDHEN, CDR2 SYDVKM. This CDR3 has 11 amino acids. Trimming pared 4 bases from V and 1 base from J, leaving 1 base between. The CDR3 nucleotides are TGTGCCAGCAGTTATAACTATGGCTACACCTTC. Amino acid sequence: CASSYNYGYTF.

This clonotype was counted a few times. The V call is TRBV15, the J call TRBJ2-1, with D tentatively TRBD2 (5 bases). The germline V and J ends were trimmed by 0 bases and 7 bases, with 22 bases remaining between them. Germline V lookup: CDR1 LNHNV, CDR2 YYDKDF (reference sequence). The length of the CDR3 is 18 residues. The CDR3 DNA sequence: TGTGCCACCAGCAGAGATCAGTTGGCGGGCCCCCAGTCGAATGAGCAGTTCTTC. Translating gives CATSRDQLAGPQSNEQFF.

The chain joins TRBV10-2 to TRBJ2-5; TRBD2 might be the D (6 bases). Trimming left V 7 bases short and J 2 bases short, with 14 bases between. The CDR3 runs to 14 residues. CDR1 is WSHSY and CDR2 is SAAADI in the germline V gene. CDR3 region: CASMGGLRQETQYF. For the CDR3, the DNA is TGCGCCAGCATGGGGGGACTCAGACAAGAGACCCAGTACTTC.

The chain joins TRBV7-2 to TRBJ2-5; 7 nucleotides match TRBD1. This CDR3 contains 16 residues. Germline assignment: CDR1 SGHTA and CDR2 FQGNSA. V shed 0 bases, J shed 2 bases, and the junction held 6 bases outside the gene matches. CDR3 residues: CASSLALGTAQETQYF. The CDR3 DNA sequence: TGTGCCAGCAGCTTAGCCCTCGGGACAGCGCAAGAGACCCAGTACTTC.

The chain employs TRBV10-3 and TRBJ2-3; tentative D call: TRBD2 (5 bases). CDR1 ENHRY and CDR2 SYGVKD come from the germline V gene. V lost 7 bases to trimming and J lost 1 base, with 12 bases between them. The CDR3 has 14 residues. The CDR3 protein is CAIKISVRTDTQYF. The DNA for the CDR3 is TGTGCCATCAAGATTAGCGTGCGCACAGATACGCAGTATTTT.

This clonotype was observed a few times. This chain uses TRBV29-1 with TRBJ2-6; the D gene could be TRBD1 or TRBD2 (5 bases each). V was cut by 6 bases and J by 2 bases, with 8 bases left in between. From germline, CDR1 is SQVTM and CDR2 ANQGSEA. This CDR3 is built from 13 residues. The CDR3 protein is CSVQGAGANVLTF. Here the CDR3 DNA reads TGCAGCGTGCAGGGAGCTGGGGCCAACGTCCTGACTTTC.

V and J are TRBV28 and TRBJ2-7; no clear D gene. With 8 bases removed from V and 3 bases from J, the gap between germline ends came to 11 bases. There are 12 residues in the CDR3. Per germline, CDR1 MDHEN and CDR2 SYDVKM. CDR3: CASSRRSYEQYF. The CDR3 region has the DNA TGTGCCAGCTCCCGGCGAAGCTACGAGCAGTACTTC. The variable domain in full, completed from reference TRBV28 and TRBJ2-7, reads DVKVTQSSRYLVKRTGEKVFLECVQDMDHENMFWYRQDPGLGLRLIYFSYDVKMKEKGDIPEGYSVSREKKERFSLILESASTNQTSMYLCASSRRSYEQYFGPGTRLTVT.

A few counts support this clonotype. The chain has TRBV6-6 and TRBJ1-4; 9 bases line up with TRBD1. This CDR3 region has 15 residues. The V gene's germline CDR1 is MNHNY and CDR2 SVGAGI (reference sequence). V lost 5 bases and J lost 8; bases outside the gene matches: 9. CDR3 residues: CASSPWTGVKEKLFF. DNA of the CDR3: TGTGCCAGCAGTCCCTGGACAGGGGTAAAAGAAAAACTGTTTTTT.

At least ten counts were recorded for this clonotype. The chain employs TRBV25-1 and TRBJ2-3; D might be TRBD2 (6 bases). CDR3 size: 17 residues. Trimming removed 2 bases from V and 0 bases from J, with 15 bases in between. CDR1 MGHDK and CDR2 SYGVNS come from the germline V gene. The CDR3 reads CASSEARGTSSTDTQYF. The CDR3 DNA reads TGTGCCAGCAGTGAAGCGCGCGGGACCTCTAGCACAGATACGCAGTATTTT. Filled out from reference TRBV25-1 and TRBJ2-3, the complete variable domain reads EADIYQTPRYLVIGTGKKITLECSQTMGHDKMYWYQQDPGMELHLIHYSYGVNSTEKGDLSSESTVSRIRTEHFPLTLESARPSHTSQYLCASSEARGTSSTDTQYFGPGTRLTVL.

The V call is TRBV3-1, the J call TRBJ2-5; TRBD2 matches at 10 bases. This CDR3 contains 16 residues. Germline-derived CDR1 and CDR2 are LGHDT and YNNKEL (reference sequence). The J segment lost 0 bases and the V segment lost 4 bases, leaving 5 bases of the junction unmatched. DNA of the CDR3: TGTGCCAGCAGCCCCGGGACTAGCGTTTACCAAGAGACCCAGTACTTC. It translates to CASSPGTSVYQETQYF.

In the case of this clonotype: Sequence at one end of the junction differs from germline and may be a read error. Written as DNA, the CDR3 is TGCGCCAGCAGCTTGGGACAGAACTACGTGCAGTACTTC. It codes for CASSLGQNYVQYF. The V call is TRBV5-1, the J call TRBJ2-7; weak D call: TRBD1 (5 bases). The CDR3 extends over 13 amino acids. The V gene's germline CDR1 is SGHRS and CDR2 YFSETQ. Full variable domain (missing parts from reference TRBV5-1 and TRBJ2-7): KAGVTQTPRYLIKTRGQQVTLSCSPISGHRSVSWYQQTPGQGLQFLFEYFSETQRNKGNFPGRFSGRQFSNSRSEMNVSTLELGDSALYLCASSLGQNYVQYFGPGTRLTVT.

This chain links TRBV28 with TRBJ2-3; 10 nucleotides match TRBD1. The CDR3 length is 16 residues. The trim removed 6 bases at V and 6 bases at J, leaving 12 bases unmatched. Per the germline V gene, CDR1 is MDHEN and CDR2 is SYDVKM. The CDR3 bases are TGTGCCAGCAGCCGAGGGGCGACAGGGGGCAGGGATACGCAGTATTTT. Its translation: CASSRGATGGRDTQYF.

The table lists this clonotype with a few counts. V usage is TRBV6-5 and J usage is TRBJ2-7; D is possibly TRBD1 or TRBD2 (5 bases each). The CDR3 length is 14 residues. In germline, CDR1 is MNHEY, CDR2 SVGAGI. V lost 5 bases and J 1 base, leaving 12 bases between the germline ends. The CDR3: CASSPRDGSYEQYF. CDR3 nucleotide sequence: TGTGCCAGCAGTCCTCGGGACGGTTCCTACGAGCAGTACTTC.

V gene TRBV12-3 or TRBV12-4 combines with J gene TRBJ2-3; D not resolved. CDR3 length: 13 amino acids. The V gene lost 8 bases and the J gene lost 1 base, with 10 bases spanning the gap. CDR3 region: CASLRTGTDTQYF. CDR3 bases: TGTGCCAGCCTCCGAACGGGCACAGATACGCAGTATTTT.

This clonotype was seen a few times. The gene calls are TRBV19 and TRBJ2-7; D possibly corresponds to TRBD2 (5 bases). The V gene's germline CDR1 is LNHDA and CDR2 SQIVND (reference sequence). V lost 4 bases and J lost 7, with 17 bases in between. The CDR3 is 14 residues long. This chain's CDR3 is CASSTAGPNSEQYF. CDR3 in DNA: TGTGCCAGTAGTACCGCGGGCCCCAATTCTGAGCAGTACTTC.

This clonotype showed up many times. V usage is TRBV7-9 and J usage is TRBJ2-1; 7 nucleotides align to TRBD2. The germline V gene encodes CDR1 SEHNR and CDR2 FQNEAQ (reference sequence). V lost 6 bases, J lost 0 bases, and 5 bases stayed unmatched. The CDR3 is 15 amino acids. CDR3 in DNA: TGTGCCAGCAGTTCGGGAGGCCTCTCCTACAATGAGCAGTTCTTC. This encodes CASSSGGLSYNEQFF.

This clonotype has ten or more counts. The chain has TRBV28 and TRBJ2-5; no firm D call. The CDR3 spans 14 residues. V was shortened by 11 bases and J by 4 bases, with 20 bases between the two germline ends. Germline V gene data show CDR1 as MDHEN and CDR2 as SYDVKM. CDR3 nucleotides: TGTGCCGCAGCACCCCTGGCGGCAGCAGAGACCCAGTACTTC. As protein: CAAAPLAAAETQYF.

The V and J genes are TRBV4-1 and TRBJ2-2; D may be TRBD1 (5 bases). V was pared by 0 bases and J by 6 bases, with 23 bases between. Germline CDR1 is MGHRA and CDR2 is YSYEKL. The CDR3 sequence is 19 residues long. The CDR3 protein is CASSQDPLSPGIHSGELFF. In DNA form, the CDR3 reads TGCGCCAGCAGCCAAGATCCCTTATCACCAGGGATTCATTCCGGGGAGCTGTTTTTT.

The genes are TRBV20-1 and TRBJ2-7; 10 nucleotides match TRBD2. J was trimmed by 4 bases and V by 4 bases; bases with no gene match: 4. The CDR3 runs 13 residues. Germline-derived CDR1 and CDR2 are DFQATT and SNEGSKA (reference sequence). CDR3 in amino acids: CSATSGRAYEQYF. In nucleotides, the CDR3 is TGCAGTGCTACGAGCGGGAGGGCTTACGAGCAGTACTTC.

This clonotype has at least ten counts. The chain carries TRBV27 and TRBJ1-6; 8 bases are a match to TRBD1. From germline, CDR1 is MNHEY and CDR2 SMNVEV (reference sequence). The V segment lost 4 bases and the J segment 0 bases; nucleotides outside the gene matches: 11. The CDR3 contains 19 residues. The CDR3, as DNA: TGTGCCAGCAGTTACGGGTCCACAGGGGGAAGCTCCTATAATTCACCCCTCCACTTT. The encoded protein is CASSYGSTGGSSYNSPLHF.

In this sample, this clonotype turned up many times. The V call is TRBV9, the J call TRBJ2-3; D might be TRBD1 (5 bases). Germline CDR1 SGDLS, CDR2 YYNGEE. V dropped 0 bases and J dropped 3 bases, with 8 bases sitting between them. CDR3 length equals 14 residues. The CDR3 sequence is CASSVEWTTDTQYF. CDR3 DNA: TGTGCCAGCAGCGTAGAGTGGACAACAGATACGCAGTATTTT. The full variable domain, completed using reference TRBV9 and TRBJ2-3, is DSGVTQTPKHLITATGQRVTLRCSPRSGDLSVYWYQQSLDQGLQFLIQYYNGEERAKGNILERFSAQQFPDLHSELNLSSLELGDSALYFCASSVEWTTDTQYFGPGTRLTVL.

In its sample, this clonotype was seen many times. This chain links TRBV28 with TRBJ2-1, with D unclear. The germline gives CDR1 MDHEN, CDR2 SYDVKM. This CDR3 region has 12 residues. V was trimmed by 6 bases and J by 3 bases, leaving 6 bases between them. CDR3 sequence: CASSPDYNEQFF. For the CDR3, the DNA is TGTGCCAGCAGCCCGGACTACAATGAGCAGTTCTTC.

This clonotype was seen more than once but under ten times. The chain has TRBV6-6 and TRBJ1-2; D call uncertain. Trimming stripped 0 bases from V and 2 bases from J, with 10 bases between. The CDR3 has 15 amino acids. Germline values: CDR1 MNHNY, CDR2 SVGAGI (reference sequence). The CDR3, as DNA: TGTGCCAGCAGTTACTCCTCCGGGAGCAACTATGGCTACACCTTC. Its translation: CASSYSSGSNYGYTF.

This clonotype has a count of ten or more. The DNA for the CDR3 is TGTGCCAGCAGCCAGAAGACAAAACTAGTATATTCCACAGATACGCAGTATTTT. Translation: CASSQKTKLVYSTDTQYF. This sequence joins TRBV7-2 and TRBJ2-3; a possible D gene is TRBD2 (5 bases). Germline-derived CDR1 and CDR2 are SGHTA and FQGNSA. Trimming took 5 bases from V and 2 from J, leaving 23 bases between them. The CDR3 consists of 18 residues.

Ten or more counts support this clonotype. CDR3 coding DNA: TGTGCCAGCAGTCTTACCGGGACAGGAGAGTATTTT. Protein product: CASSLTGTGEYF. V is TRBV12-3 or TRBV12-4 and J is TRBJ2-3; 8 bases align to TRBD1. The CDR3 spans 12 residues. The J segment lost 13 bases and the V segment lost 5 bases, leaving 8 bases of the junction unmatched.

The rearrangement links TRBV29-1 to TRBJ1-6; D ambiguous. Germline assignment: CDR1 SQVTM and CDR2 ANQGSEA. V shed 6 bases and J shed 6 bases, with 9 bases lying between them. The CDR3 is 12 amino acids. Here the CDR3 DNA reads TGCAGCGTCCAGGAGGGTAATTCACCCCTCCACTTT. Protein: CSVQEGNSPLHF. Filled out from reference TRBV29-1 and TRBJ1-6, the complete variable domain reads SAVISQKPSRDICQRGTSLTIQCQVDSQVTMMFWYRQQPGQSLTLIATANQGSEATYESGFVIDKFPISRPNLTFSTLTVSNMSPEDSSIYLCSVQEGNSPLHFGNGTRLTVT.

For the CDR3, the DNA is TGTGCCAGCGAGGAGACAGGGGTCTTTGGGGCCAACGTCCTGACTTTC. This encodes CASEETGVFGANVLTF. The genes are TRBV6-1 and TRBJ2-6, with 8 bases lining up with TRBD1. Germline V gene sequence: CDR1 MNHNS, CDR2 SASEGT. Trimming cost V 8 bases and J 3 bases; bases outside gene matches: 9. The CDR3 has 16 amino acids.

The sample holds many counts of this clonotype. The rearrangement links TRBV10-2 to TRBJ1-6; the D is unclear. The ends were cut back, 3 bases at V and 1 base at J, with 10 bases in the middle. There are 16 residues in the CDR3. In germline, CDR1 is WSHSY, CDR2 SAAADI. This chain's CDR3 is CASSEDTRSYNSPLHF. The CDR3 nucleotides are TGCGCCAGCAGTGAAGACACCAGGTCCTATAATTCACCCCTCCACTTT.

This clonotype came up many times. In DNA form, the CDR3 reads TGTGCCAGCAGCCCGGGGGGGTCGACCTACGAGCAGTACTTC. Encoded protein: CASSPGGSTYEQYF. The rearrangement links TRBV11-2 to TRBJ2-7; 8 positions match TRBD2. This CDR3 contains 14 residues. Looked up from germline, CDR1 is SGHAT and CDR2 is FQNNGV. Trimming cost V 5 bases and J 2 bases; bases outside gene matches: 5.

In this sample, this clonotype turned up a few times. This chain joins TRBV4-1 and TRBJ2-7, with D possibly being TRBD1 (6 bases). The CDR3 totals 16 residues. V lost 1 base and J lost 2, with 15 bases in between. CDR1 MGHRA and CDR2 YSYEKL come from the germline V gene. The CDR3, as DNA: TGCGCCAGCAGCCAAGTTGGAAGACAGGCTGCCTACGAGCAGTACTTC. This translates into CASSQVGRQAAYEQYF.

This clonotype has more than one count but fewer than ten. This chain links TRBV6-6 with TRBJ1-1, with D possibly TRBD1 on 5 matching bases. The V gene lost 4 bases and the J gene lost 1 base, with 7 bases spanning the gap. The CDR3 has 13 amino acids. The germline V gene encodes CDR1 MNHNY and CDR2 SVGAGI (reference sequence). This CDR3 reads CASSFQGNTEAFF. In DNA form, the CDR3 reads TGTGCCAGCAGTTTTCAGGGGAACACTGAAGCTTTCTTT.

This clonotype was seen more than once but under ten times. This rearrangement joins TRBV5-1 to TRBJ2-3; the match to TRBD2 covers 10 bases. V dropped 4 bases and J dropped 1; count of bases not matched to a gene: 3. CDR1 is SGHRS, CDR2 YFSETQ, per germline. This CDR3 is 15 amino acids long. DNA of the CDR3: TGCGCCAGCAGCCCCGGGACTAGCGGCACAGATACGCAGTATTTT. This translates into CASSPGTSGTDTQYF. The whole variable domain, remainder taken from reference TRBV5-1 and TRBJ2-3, is KAGVTQTPRYLIKTRGQQVTLSCSPISGHRSVSWYQQTPGQGLQFLFEYFSETQRNKGNFPGRFSGRQFSNSRSEMNVSTLELGDSALYLCASSPGTSGTDTQYFGPGTRLTVL.